This T cell receptor (beta chain) appears in the sequencing data of a study of blood T cell repertoires in COVID-19. Across the whole study: The United States, Italy and Spain were the sources of the acute and convalescent COVID-19 samples.

The J segment lost 0 bases and the V segment lost 3 bases, leaving 10 bases of the junction unmatched. This CDR3 comprises 18 residues. Germline-derived CDR1 and CDR2 are DFQATT and SNEGSKA (reference sequence). Authors' data handling: Amplification of reference gene primers provided the estimated nucleated cell counts. Method: immunoSEQ multiplex PCR; TCRdb's copy keeps in-frame clones and lacks some. V and J calls plus clone size are reproduced from that table; the DNA served to infer D and trimming. This sample yields some 670,000 clones, of which approximately 90% are seen a single time; roughly 0.25% belongs to the top ten.

The receptor was derived from a woman in her late teens or twenties with acute or convalescent COVID-19. V usage is TRBV20-1 and J usage is TRBJ1-6, with TRBD1 identical over 8 bases. Sequenced material: peripheral blood. CDR3 coding DNA: TGCAGTGCTAGTCACGGACAGGGTGAAACCTCCTATAATTCACCCCTCCACTTT. Translating it yields CSASHGQGETSYNSPLHF.